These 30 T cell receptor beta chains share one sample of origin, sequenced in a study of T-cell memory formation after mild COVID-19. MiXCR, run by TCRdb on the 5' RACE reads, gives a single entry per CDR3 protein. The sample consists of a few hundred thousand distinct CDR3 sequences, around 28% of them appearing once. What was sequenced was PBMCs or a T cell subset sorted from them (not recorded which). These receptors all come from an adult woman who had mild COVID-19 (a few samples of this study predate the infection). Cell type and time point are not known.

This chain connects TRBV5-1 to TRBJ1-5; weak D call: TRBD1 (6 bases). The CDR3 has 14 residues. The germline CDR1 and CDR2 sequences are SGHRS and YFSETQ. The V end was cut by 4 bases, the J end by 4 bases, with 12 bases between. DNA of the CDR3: TGCGCCAGCAGCCTGGACAGCCCTAATCAGCCCCAGCATTTT. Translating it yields CASSLDSPNQPQHF.

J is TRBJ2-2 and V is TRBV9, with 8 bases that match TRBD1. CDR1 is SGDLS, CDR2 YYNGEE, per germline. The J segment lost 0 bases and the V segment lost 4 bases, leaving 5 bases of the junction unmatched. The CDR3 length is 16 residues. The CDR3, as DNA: TGTGCCAGCAGCCCGCGACAGGGGACGAACACCGGGGAGCTGTTTTTT. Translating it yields CASSPRQGTNTGELFF.

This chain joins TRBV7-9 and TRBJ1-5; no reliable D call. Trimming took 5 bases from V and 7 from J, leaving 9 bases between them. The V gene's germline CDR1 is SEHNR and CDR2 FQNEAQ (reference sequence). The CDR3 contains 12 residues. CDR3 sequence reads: CASSAGSQPQHF. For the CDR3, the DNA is TGTGCCAGCAGCGCCGGGTCACAGCCCCAGCATTTT. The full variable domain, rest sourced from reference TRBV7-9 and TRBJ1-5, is DTGVSQNPRHKITKRGQNVTFRCDPISEHNRLYWYRQTLGQGPEFLTYFQNEAQLEKSRLLSDRFSAERPKGSFSTLEIQRTEQGDSAMYLCASSAGSQPQHFGDGTRLSIL.

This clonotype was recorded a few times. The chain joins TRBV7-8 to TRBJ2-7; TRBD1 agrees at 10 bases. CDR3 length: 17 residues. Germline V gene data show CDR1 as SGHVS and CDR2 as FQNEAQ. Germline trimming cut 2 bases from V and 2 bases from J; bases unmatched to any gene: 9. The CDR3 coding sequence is TGTGCCAGCAGCTTACTTAGCCGTGGACAGGGGGCCTACGAGCAGTACTTC. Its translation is CASSLLSRGQGAYEQYF.

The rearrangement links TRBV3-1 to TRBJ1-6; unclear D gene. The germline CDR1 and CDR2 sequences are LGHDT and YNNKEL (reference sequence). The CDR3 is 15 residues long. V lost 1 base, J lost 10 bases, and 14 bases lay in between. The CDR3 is CASSQAHTIGSPLHF. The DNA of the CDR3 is TGTGCCAGCAGCCAAGCCCATACAATTGGATCACCCCTCCACTTT.

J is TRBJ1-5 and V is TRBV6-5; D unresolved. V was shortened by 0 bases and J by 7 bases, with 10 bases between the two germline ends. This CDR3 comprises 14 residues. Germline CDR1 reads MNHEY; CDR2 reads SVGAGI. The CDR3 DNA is TGTGCCAGCAGTTACTCTTCAGGTTGGCAGCCCCAGCATTTT. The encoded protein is CASSYSSGWQPQHF.

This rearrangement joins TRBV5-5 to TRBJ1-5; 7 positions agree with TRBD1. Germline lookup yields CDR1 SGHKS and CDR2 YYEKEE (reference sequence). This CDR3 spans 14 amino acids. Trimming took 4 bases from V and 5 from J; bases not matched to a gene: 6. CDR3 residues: CASSRGDSDQPQHF. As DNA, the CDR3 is TGTGCCAGCAGCCGGGGGGACAGCGATCAGCCCCAGCATTTT.

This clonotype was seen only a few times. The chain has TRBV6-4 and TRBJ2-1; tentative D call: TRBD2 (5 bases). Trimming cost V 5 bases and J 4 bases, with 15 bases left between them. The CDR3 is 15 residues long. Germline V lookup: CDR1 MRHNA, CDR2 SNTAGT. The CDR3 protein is CASSSNLGEYNEQFF. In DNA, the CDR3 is TGTGCCAGCAGTTCCAACCTTGGGGAGTACAATGAGCAGTTCTTC.

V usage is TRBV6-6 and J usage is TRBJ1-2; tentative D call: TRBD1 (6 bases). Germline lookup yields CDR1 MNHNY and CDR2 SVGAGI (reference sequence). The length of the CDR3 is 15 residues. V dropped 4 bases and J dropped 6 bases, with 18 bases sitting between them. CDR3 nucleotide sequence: TGTGCCAGCAGTTTCTCGACAGGTTGGGCGGATGGCTACACCTTC. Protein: CASSFSTGWADGYTF.

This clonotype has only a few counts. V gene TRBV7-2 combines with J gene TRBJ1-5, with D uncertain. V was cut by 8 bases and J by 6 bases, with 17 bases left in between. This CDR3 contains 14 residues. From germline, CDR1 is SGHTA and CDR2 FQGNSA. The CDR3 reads CASVRSTLVQPQHF. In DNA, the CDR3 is TGTGCCAGCGTGCGGTCGACCCTCGTTCAGCCCCAGCATTTT.

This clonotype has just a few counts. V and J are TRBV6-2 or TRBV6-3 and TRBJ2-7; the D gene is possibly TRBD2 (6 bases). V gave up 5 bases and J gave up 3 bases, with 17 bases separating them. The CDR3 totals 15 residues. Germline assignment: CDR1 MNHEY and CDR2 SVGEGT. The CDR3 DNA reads TGTGCCAGCAGTCATCTAGCGTCAACCATCTACGAGCAGTACTTC. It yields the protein CASSHLASTIYEQYF.

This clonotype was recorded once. DNA of the CDR3: TGCAGTGCTTCAGATACGGTTGAAGCTTTCTTT. It codes for CSASDTVEAFF. The chain has TRBV20-1 and TRBJ1-1, with D uncertain. The CDR3 consists of 11 residues. Deletions cut 5 bases from V and 7 bases from J, with 11 bases between. CDR1 is DFQATT, CDR2 SNEGSKA, per germline (reference sequence).

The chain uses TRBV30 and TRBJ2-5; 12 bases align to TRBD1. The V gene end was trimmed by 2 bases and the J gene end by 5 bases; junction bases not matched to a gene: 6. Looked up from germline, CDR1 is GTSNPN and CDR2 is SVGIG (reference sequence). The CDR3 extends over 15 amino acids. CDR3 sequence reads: CAWSPGQGAWETQYF. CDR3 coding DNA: TGTGCCTGGAGTCCGGGACAGGGGGCTTGGGAGACCCAGTACTTC.

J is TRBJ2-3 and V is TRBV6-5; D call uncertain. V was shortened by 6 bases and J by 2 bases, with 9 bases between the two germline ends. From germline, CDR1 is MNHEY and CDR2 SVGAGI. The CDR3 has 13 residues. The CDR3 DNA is TGTGCCAGCAGACTACGGGTCACAGATACGCAGTATTTT. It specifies CASRLRVTDTQYF.

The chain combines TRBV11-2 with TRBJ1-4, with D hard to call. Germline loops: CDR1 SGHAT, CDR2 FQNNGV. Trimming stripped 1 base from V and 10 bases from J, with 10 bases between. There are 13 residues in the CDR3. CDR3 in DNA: TGTGCCAGCAGCTTAGGGGCAATTGCAAAACTGTTTTTT. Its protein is CASSLGAIAKLFF.

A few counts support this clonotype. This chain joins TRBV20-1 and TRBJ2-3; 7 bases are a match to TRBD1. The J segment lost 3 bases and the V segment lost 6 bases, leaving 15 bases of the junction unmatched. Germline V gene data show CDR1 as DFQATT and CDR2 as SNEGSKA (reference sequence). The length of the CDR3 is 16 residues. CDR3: CSASRDTGDFTDTQYF. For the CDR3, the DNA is TGCAGTGCCTCTCGCGACACAGGGGATTTTACAGATACGCAGTATTTT.

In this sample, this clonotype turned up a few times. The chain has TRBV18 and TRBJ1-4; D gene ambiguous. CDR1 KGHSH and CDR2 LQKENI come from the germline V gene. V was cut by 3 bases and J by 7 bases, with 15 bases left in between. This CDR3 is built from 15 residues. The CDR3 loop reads CASSPAEGRSEKLFF. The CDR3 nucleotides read TGTGCCAGCTCACCCGCTGAGGGTCGAAGTGAAAAACTGTTTTTT.

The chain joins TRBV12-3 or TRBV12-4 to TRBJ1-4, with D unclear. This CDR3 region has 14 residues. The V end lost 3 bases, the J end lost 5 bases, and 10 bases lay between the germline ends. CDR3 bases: TGTGCCAGCAGTTTCCTACGGCGGAATGAAAAACTGTTTTTT. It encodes CASSFLRRNEKLFF.

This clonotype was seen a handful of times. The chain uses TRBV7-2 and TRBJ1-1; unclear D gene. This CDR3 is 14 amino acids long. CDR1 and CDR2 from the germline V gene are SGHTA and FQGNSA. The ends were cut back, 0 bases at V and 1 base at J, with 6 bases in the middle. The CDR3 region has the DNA TGTGCCAGCAGCTTAGCGGGCAAGAACACTGAAGCTTTCTTT. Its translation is CASSLAGKNTEAFF.

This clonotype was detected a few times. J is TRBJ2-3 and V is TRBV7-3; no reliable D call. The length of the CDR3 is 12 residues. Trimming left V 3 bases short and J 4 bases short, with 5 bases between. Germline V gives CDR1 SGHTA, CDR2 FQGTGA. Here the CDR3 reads CASSLNADTQYF. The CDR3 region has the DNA TGTGCCAGCAGCTTGAACGCAGATACGCAGTATTTT.

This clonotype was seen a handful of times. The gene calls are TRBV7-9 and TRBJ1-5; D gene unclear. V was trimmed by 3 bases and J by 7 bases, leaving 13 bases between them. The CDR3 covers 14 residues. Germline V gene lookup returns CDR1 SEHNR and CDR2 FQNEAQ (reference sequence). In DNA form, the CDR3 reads TGTGCCAGCAGCTTCCCGGGCGTACAGCAGCCCCAGCATTTT. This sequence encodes CASSFPGVQQPQHF. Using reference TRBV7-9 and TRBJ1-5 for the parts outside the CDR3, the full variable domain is DTGVSQNPRHKITKRGQNVTFRCDPISEHNRLYWYRQTLGQGPEFLTYFQNEAQLEKSRLLSDRFSAERPKGSFSTLEIQRTEQGDSAMYLCASSFPGVQQPQHFGDGTRLSIL.

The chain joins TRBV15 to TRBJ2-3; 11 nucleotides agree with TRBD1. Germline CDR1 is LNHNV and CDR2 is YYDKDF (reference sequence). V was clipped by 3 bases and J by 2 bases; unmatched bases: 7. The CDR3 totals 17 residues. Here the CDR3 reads CATSSWGQGENTDTQYF. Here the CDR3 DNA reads TGTGCCACCAGCAGCTGGGGACAGGGGGAAAACACAGATACGCAGTATTTT.

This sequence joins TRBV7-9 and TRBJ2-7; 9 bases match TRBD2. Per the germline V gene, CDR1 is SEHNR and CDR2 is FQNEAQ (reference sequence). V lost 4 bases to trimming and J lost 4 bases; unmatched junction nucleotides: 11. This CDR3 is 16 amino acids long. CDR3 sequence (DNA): TGTGCCAGCAGCTCCATATTAGCGGGAGTTGAGTACGAGCAGTACTTC. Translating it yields CASSSILAGVEYEQYF. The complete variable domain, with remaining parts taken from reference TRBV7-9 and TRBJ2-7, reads DTGVSQNPRHKITKRGQNVTFRCDPISEHNRLYWYRQTLGQGPEFLTYFQNEAQLEKSRLLSDRFSAERPKGSFSTLEIQRTEQGDSAMYLCASSSILAGVEYEQYFGPGTRLTVT.

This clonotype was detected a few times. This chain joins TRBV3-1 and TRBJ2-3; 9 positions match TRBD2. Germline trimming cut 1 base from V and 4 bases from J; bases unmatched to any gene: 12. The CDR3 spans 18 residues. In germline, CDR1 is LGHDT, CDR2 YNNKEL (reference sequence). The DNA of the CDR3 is TGTGCCAGCAGCCAAGTTCCTTTAGCGGGAGTGGCGGCAGATACGCAGTATTTT. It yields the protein CASSQVPLAGVAADTQYF.

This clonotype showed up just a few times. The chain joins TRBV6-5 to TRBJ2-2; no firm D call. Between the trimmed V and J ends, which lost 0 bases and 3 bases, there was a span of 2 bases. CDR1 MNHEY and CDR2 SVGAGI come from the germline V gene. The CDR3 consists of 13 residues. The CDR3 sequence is CASSYSYTGELFF. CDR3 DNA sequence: TGTGCCAGCAGTTACTCGTACACCGGGGAGCTGTTTTTT.

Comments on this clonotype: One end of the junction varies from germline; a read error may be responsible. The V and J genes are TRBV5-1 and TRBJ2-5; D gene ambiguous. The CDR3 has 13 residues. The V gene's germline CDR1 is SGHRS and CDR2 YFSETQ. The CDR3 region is CASSSTVTETQYF. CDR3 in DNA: TGCGCCAGCAGCTCAACAGTAACGGAGACACAGTACTTC.

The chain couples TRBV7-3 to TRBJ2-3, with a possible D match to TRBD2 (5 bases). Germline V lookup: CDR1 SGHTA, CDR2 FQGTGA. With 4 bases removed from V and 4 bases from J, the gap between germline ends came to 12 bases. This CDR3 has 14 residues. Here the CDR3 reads CASSSLGGADTQYF. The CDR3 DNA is TGTGCCAGCAGCTCCCTCGGAGGCGCAGATACGCAGTATTTT. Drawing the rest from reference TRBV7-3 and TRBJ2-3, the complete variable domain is GAGVSQTPSNKVTEKGKYVELRCDPISGHTALYWYRQSLGQGPEFLIYFQGTGAADDSGLPNDRFFAVRPEGSVSTLKIQRTERGDSAVYLCASSSLGGADTQYFGPGTRLTVL.

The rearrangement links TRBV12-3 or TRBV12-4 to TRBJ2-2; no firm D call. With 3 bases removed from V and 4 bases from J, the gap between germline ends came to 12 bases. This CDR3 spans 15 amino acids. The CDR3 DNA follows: TGTGCCAGCAGTTTCGGGCGGCCGAGCACCGGGGAGCTGTTTTTT. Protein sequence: CASSFGRPSTGELFF.

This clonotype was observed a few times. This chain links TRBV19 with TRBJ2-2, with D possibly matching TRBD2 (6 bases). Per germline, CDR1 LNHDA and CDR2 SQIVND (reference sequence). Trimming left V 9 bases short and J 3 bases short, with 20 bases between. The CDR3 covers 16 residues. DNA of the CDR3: TGTGCCAGCCTCCAACCCGGGACTTTACACACCGGGGAGCTGTTTTTT. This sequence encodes CASLQPGTLHTGELFF.

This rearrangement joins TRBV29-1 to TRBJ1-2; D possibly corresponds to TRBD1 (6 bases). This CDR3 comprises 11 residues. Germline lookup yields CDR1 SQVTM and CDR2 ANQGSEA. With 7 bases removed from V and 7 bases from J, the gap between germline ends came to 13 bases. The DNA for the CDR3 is TGCAGCGCTACAGGGTCGGTTGGCTACACCTTC. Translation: CSATGSVGYTF.